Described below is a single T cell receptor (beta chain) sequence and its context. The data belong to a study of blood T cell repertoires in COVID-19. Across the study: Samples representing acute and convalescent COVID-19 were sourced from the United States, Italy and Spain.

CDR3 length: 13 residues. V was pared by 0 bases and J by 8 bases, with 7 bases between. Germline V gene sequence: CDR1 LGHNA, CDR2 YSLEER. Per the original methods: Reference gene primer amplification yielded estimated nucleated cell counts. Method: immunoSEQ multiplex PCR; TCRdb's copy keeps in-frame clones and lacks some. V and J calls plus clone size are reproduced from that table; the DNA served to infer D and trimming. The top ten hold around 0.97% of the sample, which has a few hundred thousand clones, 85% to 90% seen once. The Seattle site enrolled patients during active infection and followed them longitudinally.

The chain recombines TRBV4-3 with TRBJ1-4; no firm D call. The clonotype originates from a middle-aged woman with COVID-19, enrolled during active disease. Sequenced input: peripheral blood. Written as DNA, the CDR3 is TGCGCCAGCAGCCAAGAGTATGCGGAAAAACTGTTTTTT. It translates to CASSQEYAEKLFF.